This T cell receptor (beta chain) stems from a study of blood T cell repertoires in COVID-19. On the study more broadly: The United States, Italy and Spain were the sources of the acute and convalescent COVID-19 samples.

There are 15 residues in the CDR3. Trimming removed 7 bases at V and 6 bases at J, with 21 bases between. From germline, CDR1 is LNHDA and CDR2 SQIVND (reference sequence). Libraries were prepared by immunoSEQ multiplex PCR; TCRdb keeps only in-frame clonotypes and omits some of them. The repertoire consists of 200,000 to 250,000 clones, with 70% to 90% occurring once and the leading ten covering 3.5% to 4%. What was sequenced was PBMCs or T cells enriched from blood (not recorded which). This chain connects TRBV19 to TRBJ1-2; D gene unclear. This TCR came from a woman in her 40s with acute COVID-19. CDR3 sequence: CASILQPQDQDGYTF. The CDR3 DNA reads as TGTGCCAGTATCCTACAACCGCAGGATCAGGATGGCTACACCTTC. The full variable domain, completed using reference TRBV19 and TRBJ1-2, is DGGITQSPKYLFRKEGQNVTLSCEQNLNHDAMYWYRQDPGQGLRLIYYSQIVNDFQKGDIAEGYSVSREKKESFPLTVTSAQKNPTAFYLCASILQPQDQDGYTFGSGTRLTVV.